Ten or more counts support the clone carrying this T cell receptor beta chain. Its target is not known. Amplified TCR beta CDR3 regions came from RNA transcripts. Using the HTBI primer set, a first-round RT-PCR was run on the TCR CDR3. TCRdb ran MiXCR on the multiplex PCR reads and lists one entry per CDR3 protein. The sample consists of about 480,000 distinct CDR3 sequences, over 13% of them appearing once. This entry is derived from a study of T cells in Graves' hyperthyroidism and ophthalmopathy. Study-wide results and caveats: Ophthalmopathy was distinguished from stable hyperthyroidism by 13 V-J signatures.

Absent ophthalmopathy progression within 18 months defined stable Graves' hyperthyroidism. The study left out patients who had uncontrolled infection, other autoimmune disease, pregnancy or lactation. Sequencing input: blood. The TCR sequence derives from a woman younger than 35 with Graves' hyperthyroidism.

This CDR3 is CASHMGGGRSEQYF. The CDR3 nucleotides read TGTGCCAGCCATATGGGGGGGGGTCGGAGCGAGCAGTACTTC. V gene TRBV6-1 combines with J gene TRBJ2-7; TRBD2 matches at 7 bases. This CDR3 contains 14 residues. Trimming took 8 bases from V and 6 from J; bases not matched to a gene: 13. The germline V gene has CDR1 MNHNS and CDR2 SASEGT.